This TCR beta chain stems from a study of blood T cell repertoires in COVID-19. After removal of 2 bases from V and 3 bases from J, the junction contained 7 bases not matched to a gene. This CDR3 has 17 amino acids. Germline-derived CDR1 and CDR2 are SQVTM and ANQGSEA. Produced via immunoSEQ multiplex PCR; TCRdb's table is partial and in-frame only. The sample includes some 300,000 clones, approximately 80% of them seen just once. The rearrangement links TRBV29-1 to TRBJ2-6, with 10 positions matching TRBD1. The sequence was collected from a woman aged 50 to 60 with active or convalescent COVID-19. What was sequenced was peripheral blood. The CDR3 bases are TGCAGCGTTGAAAGGGACAGGGGCGTGTGTGGGGCCAACGTCCTGACTTTC. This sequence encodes CSVERDRGVCGANVLTF.